The clone carrying this TCR beta chain appeared a few times. Its specificity is unknown. This entry belongs to a study of cytomegalovirus exposure and HLA in healthy donors. Study-level information: Earlier sequencing of approximately 200 million T cells yielded 100 million to 120 million unique TCR beta sequences. The Caucasian-associated ancestry cluster held 65% to 90% of 350 to 450 genotyped donors. Broader study findings: Roughly uniform sequencing depth across donors was assumed, possibly incorrectly. Specific recognition of CMV antigens was confirmed in vitro for a few chains (all CMV-associated).

13 Jbeta primers and 60 Vbeta primers were used for the PCR. Measured with immunoSEQ multiplex PCR; TCRdb has only the in-frame clones, and not every one. The sample has 100,000 or so clones, less than 65% seen once. The V and J ends lost 7 bases and 2 bases, in that order; junction bases with no gene match: 7. This CDR3 region has 14 residues. Germline assignment: CDR1 WSHSY and CDR2 SAAADI. Sequenced material: PBMCs. This receptor was obtained from a woman aged 30 to 39 in good health and CMV-seronegative. The chain couples TRBV10-2 to TRBJ2-5; the match to TRBD1 covers 7 bases. The CDR3 is CASIGRDRQETQYF. CDR3 coding DNA: TGCGCCAGCATCGGCCGGGACAGACAAGAGACCCAGTACTTC.